The sequence of this T cell receptor beta chain was determined in a study of Ad26.COV2.S vaccination and SARS-CoV-2 variants. Study-level information: The donor was enrolled in the Ad26.COV2.S arm of the COV1001 trial. The vaccine Ad26.COV2.S was put into the muscle once, or twice with 56 days between. Regarding the study as a whole: Recipients of either vaccine or placebo displayed similar breadth of non-spike TCRs. In TCR breadth and depth analyses, total T cell responses may have been underestimated.

Regarding treatment: 15 to 20 received Ad26.COV2.S at low or high dose, single or two shots; roughly 5 received placebo; per-sample allocation not given. Sampling was performed 63 days after the first vaccine or placebo injection. This clone occurred a few times. Its matching antigen is unknown. Other DNA sequences in this specimen translate into the identical CDR3. From germline, CDR1 is MRHNA and CDR2 SNTAGT. The CDR3 length is 14 residues. V was clipped by 0 bases and J by 4 bases; unmatched bases: 1. Generated by immunoSEQ multiplex PCR, the TCRdb table keeps only in-frame clones and is missing some. The sample has about 400,000 clones, 89% seen once.

This TCR was sampled from a person aged 18-60 years who received the Ad26.COV2.S COVID-19 vaccine or a placebo. This chain uses TRBV6-4 with TRBJ2-3; TRBD1 aligns across 7 bases. This sample comprised peripheral blood, obtained in a trial of Ad26.COV2.S vaccine versus placebo. As DNA, the CDR3 is TGTGCCAGCAGTGACTCGCAGGGGGCAGATACGCAGTATTTT. Translating gives CASSDSQGADTQYF.